This T cell receptor beta chain emerged from a study of identical twins. In its sample, this clonotype was seen a few times. The antigen is unknown. Regarding the study as a whole: There were fewer insertions in abundant cord blood beta clonotypes, but memory repertoires showed no such pattern.

The CDR3 has 14 residues. Looked up from germline, CDR1 is SEHNR and CDR2 is FQNEAQ (reference sequence). With 3 bases clipped from V and 7 bases from J, the junction kept 6 bases outside the gene matches. TCRdb analysed the 5' RACE reads with MiXCR anew, one entry per CDR3 protein. Of roughly 630,000 distinct CDR3 sequences listed, just over 7% are singletons. This sample also belongs to another study, concerning yellow fever vaccine responses in identical twins.

The sample was PBMCs. The sequence was obtained from a woman aged 18-29 years in good health. The chain uses TRBV7-9 and TRBJ2-1; TRBD2 matches at 7 bases. CDR3 amino acids: CASSFGGSRNEQFF. The CDR3 coding sequence is TGTGCCAGCAGCTTCGGGGGGTCGCGTAATGAGCAGTTCTTC. Drawing the rest from reference TRBV7-9 and TRBJ2-1, the complete variable domain is DTGVSQNPRHKITKRGQNVTFRCDPISEHNRLYWYRQTLGQGPEFLTYFQNEAQLEKSRLLSDRFSAERPKGSFSTLEIQRTEQGDSAMYLCASSFGGSRNEQFFGPGTRLTVL.